The 3 T cell receptor beta chains presented below share a single source sample, sequenced in a study of breast tumors, draining lymph nodes, adjacent tissues. TCRdb reprocessed the multiplex PCR reads via MiXCR and lists one record per CDR3 protein. Among 55,000 to 75,000 distinct CDR3 sequences listed, around two fifths were seen once. Sequencing was done on a sample of breast tumor tissue. These receptors originate from a female donor with breast cancer. Some clones in this sample may be carry-over from other donors' samples.

This clonotype was counted ten times or more. The gene calls are TRBV15 and TRBJ2-7; 7 bases agree with TRBD2. The CDR3 has 11 residues. Germline values: CDR1 LNHNV, CDR2 YYDKDF (reference sequence). Trimming at V came to 8 bases and at J to 2 bases, leaving 0 bases not matched to a gene. The CDR3 sequence is CATGRAYEQYF. In nucleotides, the CDR3 is TGTGCCACCGGGAGGGCCTACGAGCAGTACTTC.

This clonotype was picked up many times. The chain employs TRBV6-4 and TRBJ1-5; no firm D call. Trimming took 0 bases from V and 6 from J, leaving 9 bases between them. CDR3 length equals 14 residues. Germline values: CDR1 MRHNA, CDR2 SNTAGT. CDR3 region: CASSDSSGGQPQHF. The DNA for the CDR3 is TGTGCCAGCAGTGACTCTTCAGGTGGTCAGCCCCAGCATTTT.

This clonotype was counted many times. The chain has TRBV5-8 and TRBJ2-2; D is unresolved. The CDR3 runs to 14 residues. Germline CDR1 and CDR2: SGHTS and YDEGEE. Trimming took 6 bases from V and 4 from J, leaving 13 bases between them. The CDR3 region has the DNA TGTGCCAGCACGGTCGGCGGAAGCACCGGGGAGCTGTTTTTT. Amino acid sequence: CASTVGGSTGELFF.